Listed here are 18 T cell receptor beta chains from one sample, sequenced in a study of OX40 agonist ivuxolimab in advanced cancers. Libraries were prepared by immunoSEQ multiplex PCR; TCRdb keeps only in-frame clonotypes and omits some of them. The top ten clones hold roughly 21% of a sample with 25,000 to 35,000 clones, roughly 80% of them seen once. Source: CD4+ or CD8+ T cells sorted from blood, taken in a trial of the OX40 agonist ivuxolimab. All receptors derive from an adult with an advanced solid tumor such as melanoma, head and neck, liver or kidney cancer.

V usage is TRBV5-6 and J usage is TRBJ2-1, with 10 nucleotides matching TRBD1. Looked up from germline, CDR1 is SGHDT and CDR2 is YYEEEE. CDR3 length equals 17 residues. J lost 0 bases, V lost 4 bases, and 7 bases had no gene match. Written as DNA, the CDR3 is TGTGCCAGCAGCCGGGGACAGGGGTTTGGCTCCTACAATGAGCAGTTCTTC. As protein: CASSRGQGFGSYNEQFF.

The chain combines TRBV7-8 with TRBJ2-5; 8 bases map to TRBD2. The trim removed 5 bases at V and 2 bases at J, leaving 7 bases unmatched. This CDR3 has 15 amino acids. From germline, CDR1 is SGHVS and CDR2 FQNEAQ. CDR3 residues: CASSPRVAGQETQYF. The CDR3 region has the DNA TGTGCCAGCAGCCCCCGTGTAGCGGGGCAAGAGACCCAGTACTTC.

CDR3 region: CASSLTGGSYNEQFF. In DNA form, the CDR3 reads TGTGCCAGCAGCTTAACCGGGGGCTCCTACAATGAGCAGTTCTTC. The chain employs TRBV7-2 and TRBJ2-1; perhaps TRBD2 as D (6 bases). The ends were cut back, 2 bases at V and 0 bases at J, with 8 bases in the middle. Germline CDR1 SGHTA, CDR2 FQGNSA. CDR3 length equals 15 residues.

V gene TRBV4-1 combines with J gene TRBJ2-7; no firm D call. Germline values: CDR1 MGHRA, CDR2 YSYEKL. The V and J ends lost 1 base and 7 bases respectively, with 8 bases between them. The CDR3 is 12 residues long. CDR3 in amino acids: CASSQGGGEQYF. Here the CDR3 DNA reads TGCGCCAGCAGCCAAGGCGGTGGGGAGCAGTACTTC.

J is TRBJ2-7 and V is TRBV6-1; 8 bases agree with TRBD1. J lost 3 bases, V lost 6 bases, and 10 bases had no gene match. Per the germline V gene, CDR1 is MNHNS and CDR2 is SASEGT. The CDR3 is 15 amino acids. CDR3 nucleotide sequence: TGTGCCAGCAGCGATGGGACAGGCGATTTCTACGAGCAGTACTTC. It is translated as CASSDGTGDFYEQYF.

The chain combines TRBV30 with TRBJ2-7; weak D call: TRBD1 (5 bases). V was pared by 4 bases and J by 2 bases, with 15 bases between. Per the germline V gene, CDR1 is GTSNPN and CDR2 is SVGIG (reference sequence). The CDR3 consists of 14 residues. The CDR3 sequence: CAWTTGRIPYEQYF. DNA for the CDR3: TGTGCCTGGACCACAGGACGGATTCCCTACGAGCAGTACTTC.

The chain is built from TRBV5-1 and TRBJ2-1; TRBD2 matches 8 bases. The germline V gene has CDR1 SGHRS and CDR2 YFSETQ. Trimming cost V 7 bases and J 6 bases; bases outside gene matches: 12. The CDR3 sequence is 15 residues long. CDR3 sequence reads: CASQNGREVGNEQFF. The CDR3 nucleotides are TGCGCCAGCCAGAATGGGCGGGAGGTGGGCAATGAGCAGTTCTTC.

This chain joins TRBV14 and TRBJ2-7, with 10 nucleotides matching TRBD1. CDR3 length: 14 amino acids. V was clipped by 6 bases and J by 4 bases; unmatched bases: 6. Germline V CDR1 and CDR2: SGHDN, FVKESK. The CDR3 protein is CASSYGQGEYEQYF. As DNA, the CDR3 is TGTGCCAGCAGTTACGGACAGGGGGAATACGAGCAGTACTTC.

The chain combines TRBV6-5 with TRBJ2-3; D is undetermined. V was clipped by 2 bases and J by 0 bases, with 6 bases between them. CDR1 is MNHEY and CDR2 is SVGAGI in the germline V gene. CDR3 length: 14 amino acids. The CDR3 DNA reads TGTGCCAGCAGTTACGAGGCCAGCACAGATACGCAGTATTTT. Translating gives CASSYEASTDTQYF.

The chain employs TRBV30 and TRBJ2-7; possible D gene TRBD2, 6 bases. The ends were cut back, 4 bases at V and 3 bases at J, with 13 bases in the middle. CDR1 and CDR2 from the germline V gene are GTSNPN and SVGIG (reference sequence). The CDR3 length is 13 residues. The CDR3 is CAWTPSADYEQYF. Here the CDR3 DNA reads TGTGCCTGGACTCCTAGCGCAGACTACGAGCAGTACTTC.

This chain links TRBV7-9 with TRBJ2-1, with TRBD2 matching over 7 bases. The ends lost 2 bases at V and 5 bases at J; junction bases unmatched: 9. The CDR3 extends over 16 amino acids. Germline V gene sequence: CDR1 SEHNR, CDR2 FQNEAQ (reference sequence). In DNA, the CDR3 is TGTGCCAGCAGCTTACTGGGCGGGAGTCCCGACAATGAGCAGTTCTTC. Protein sequence: CASSLLGGSPDNEQFF.

The table lists this clone with a count of one. The chain carries TRBV11-2 and TRBJ2-5; D may be TRBD1 or TRBD2 (5 bases each). This CDR3 is built from 14 residues. Germline V gene data show CDR1 as SGHAT and CDR2 as FQNNGV. V was pared by 4 bases and J by 1 base, with 10 bases between. This CDR3 is CASSSTGTQETQYF. DNA for the CDR3: TGTGCCAGCAGCTCGACTGGGACCCAAGAGACCCAGTACTTC.

The rearrangement links TRBV7-2 to TRBJ1-1; 7 nucleotides align to TRBD1. The CDR3 has 14 amino acids. The germline gives CDR1 SGHTA, CDR2 FQGNSA. V was clipped by 3 bases and J by 11 bases; unmatched bases: 12. CDR3 in DNA: TGTGCCAGCAGCTTTTACCAAACACAGGGGCGCGCTTTCTTT. The encoded protein is CASSFYQTQGRAFF.

The J gene is TRBJ2-7, the V gene TRBV7-8; either TRBD1 or TRBD2 may fit D (6 bases each). V gave up 3 bases and J gave up 4 bases, with 13 bases separating them. This CDR3 has 14 amino acids. CDR1 and CDR2 from the germline V gene are SGHVS and FQNEAQ. CDR3 coding DNA: TGTGCCAGCAGCTTCACGGGGGCGGGATACGAGCAGTACTTC. This codes for CASSFTGAGYEQYF.

J is TRBJ1-1 and V is TRBV30, with unresolved D. CDR3 size: 14 residues. Germline V lookup: CDR1 GTSNPN, CDR2 SVGIG (reference sequence). V was shortened by 0 bases and J by 6 bases, with 14 bases between the two germline ends. CDR3 protein: CAWSVPRKSPEAFF. The CDR3 coding sequence is TGTGCCTGGAGTGTACCGAGGAAGAGTCCTGAAGCTTTCTTT. The full variable domain, its missing parts supplied by reference TRBV30 and TRBJ1-1, is SQTIHQWPATLVQPVGSPLSLECTVEGTSNPNLYWYRQAAGRGLQLLFYSVGIGQISSEVPQNLSASRPQDRQFILSSKKLLLSDSGFYLCAWSVPRKSPEAFFGQGTRLTVV.

V and J are TRBV9 and TRBJ2-7; D is possibly TRBD1 (6 bases). CDR1 and CDR2 from the germline V gene are SGDLS and YYNGEE. The CDR3 has 15 residues. The V gene lost 0 bases and the J gene lost 0 bases, with 10 bases spanning the gap. The CDR3 sequence: CASSVEGVSSYEQYF. CDR3 nucleotides: TGTGCCAGCAGCGTAGAGGGGGTTAGCTCCTACGAGCAGTACTTC.

The rearrangement joins TRBV7-3 to TRBJ2-1, with 10 bases lining up with TRBD2. Trimming removed 3 bases from V and 5 bases from J; junction bases left unmatched: 1. The CDR3 has 14 amino acids. From germline, CDR1 is SGHTA and CDR2 FQGTGA. CDR3 amino acids: CASSLLAGDNEQFF. The CDR3 DNA sequence: TGTGCCAGCAGCTTGCTAGCGGGAGACAATGAGCAGTTCTTC.

This chain connects TRBV7-6 to TRBJ2-7; the match to TRBD1 covers 7 bases. This CDR3 is 16 amino acids long. Per germline, CDR1 SGHVS and CDR2 FNYEAQ. The V and J ends lost 4 bases and 0 bases, in that order; junction bases with no gene match: 9. CDR3: CASSSLGTALSYEQYF. The CDR3 DNA reads TGTGCCAGCAGCTCTCTCGGGACAGCCCTCTCCTACGAGCAGTACTTC.